Detailed here is one TCR beta chain. Germline loops: CDR1 LNHDA, CDR2 SQIVND (reference sequence). Between the trimmed V and J ends, which lost 5 bases and 4 bases, there was a span of 20 bases. The CDR3 has 16 residues. This record belongs to a study of blood T cell repertoires in COVID-19. Study summary: COVID-19 samples collected from the United States, Italy and Spain covered acute and convalescent phases. PBMCs, B-cell-depleted T cells, or T cells provided the cDNA or gDNA that made up the material.

The authors' processing: Amplified reference gene primers provided the basis for estimating nucleated cell counts. Repertoires were generated with immunoSEQ multiplex PCR, while TCRdb's copy carries only in-frame clones and drops some. That table supplies the V and J calls and clone size; D and trimming were determined from the DNA. The repertoire holds more than 140,000 clones, with about 80% as singletons. The chain combines TRBV19 with TRBJ1-1; possibly TRBD1 for D (5 bases). The source of this sequence is a human donor in a cohort sampled during active COVID-19. Sequencing was performed on peripheral blood. CDR3: CASSGGWGLGSTEAFF. Written as DNA, the CDR3 is TGTGCCAGTAGTGGGGGGTGGGGCCTGGGGAGCACTGAAGCTTTCTTT.